Sequencing of this T cell receptor (beta chain) was carried out in a study of early T cells in non-severe SARS-CoV-2 infection (dated by TCRdb to the early 2020s). The study in broad terms: Bulk RNA from unsorted whole blood was used for TCR sequencing, so alpha and beta chains could not be paired.

The germline V gene sets CDR1 to SGHTA and CDR2 to FQGNSA. Unmatched junction bases come to 9, with V trimmed by 2 bases and J by 9 bases. Spanning cysteine to phenylalanine, the CDR3 consists of 15 amino acids. Only the CDR3 DNA is retained, 45 bases long and in frame from the first base. Broad study findings and their caveats: Matching against VDJdb was skewed toward anti-spike CD8 responses, likely underestimated virus-specific expansions, and missed private and CD4 specificities.

A word on this clonotype: The antigen this receptor binds is unknown. No per-base quality is available; no much larger clone lies one base away.

The library was built by means of 5' RACE. The sequencer listed for this sample is NextSeq 500. To correct for sequencing error and PCR bias, the TCR library protocol tagged individual cDNA molecules with unique molecular identifiers. Sequencing covered both TCR alpha and beta chains, and within each sample the abundances of alpha and beta sequences were tightly co-correlated. The paper's data handling went like this. Decombinator V4 was used to perform V gene, J gene and CDR3 annotation of TCR sequences. TCRs were defined as expanded if a significant change between any two time points was detected under a Poisson model with p below 0.0001. TCR abundances were normalised to the total number of TCRs sequenced in each sample and reported as counts per million. TRAV1-2 paired with TRAJ12, TRAJ20 or TRAJ33 defined MAIT TCRs, while TRAV10 paired with TRAJ18 defined iNKT TCRs. VDJdb, accessed 1 November 2021, was searched for CMV, EBV and SARS-CoV-2 annotated TCRs, with TCRs annotated for multiple antigens excluded. TCRdb handled the public reads itself, with Q25 trimming in fastp and clone calling in MiXCR, and kept productive beta chains. Every CDR3 protein is listed once, alongside the most common genes and DNA of its rows. The V and J calls were determined by TCRdb, not by the authors. The sample has 35,000 to 40,000 distinct CDR3 sequences on record, 5% to 6.5% of them singletons. Clones ranked in the top ten supply around a quarter of the sample.

A case-control design nested within a healthcare worker cohort in London, UK, was used, with weekly nasopharyngeal swab PCR tests and blood sampling performed. Healthcare workers were enrolled in the week of the UK lockdown, from 23 to 31 March 2020, and were followed every week for up to 16 weeks. The sample was whole blood. The source is an adult who was a healthcare worker with PCR-confirmed SARS-CoV-2 infection or an uninfected control (not recorded which). The V and J segments used are TRBV7-2 and TRBJ2-1, with 8 junctional bases fitting TRBD2. The CDR3 sequence is CASSLMGGGTSEQFF. The nucleotides read TGTGCCAGCAGCTTAATGGGCGGGGGGACGAGTGAGCAGTTCTTC.